A selection of T cell receptor beta chains follows, all from one sample in a study of blood T cell repertoires in COVID-19. TCRdb's copy holds only in-frame clones and misses some; the assay was immunoSEQ multiplex PCR. The table has 200,000 to 250,000 clones, about 83% seen once. The sample comprised peripheral blood. The receptors were gathered from a woman in her fifties or sixties with acute or convalescent COVID-19. Each CDR3 is given with its conserved first and last residue. Fields, in order: V gene, D gene, J gene, clone size, CDR3 DNA, CDR3 protein. The D gene is left open where the match is weak. Expanded clones are given a class, and other clones once, few, many or no size at all.

>TRBV5-1|.|TRBJ1-1|.
TGCGCCAGCAGCTTGGGGAGTGGGAACACTGAAGCTTTCTTT
CASSLGSGNTEAFF
>TRBV7-9|.|TRBJ1-2|.
TGTGCCAGCAGCTTAGGGTCCCAGGGGAGTGTCTATGGCTACACCTTC
CASSLGSQGSVYGYTF
>TRBV3-1/TRBV3-2|.|TRBJ1-4|once
TGTGCCAGCAGCCAGCCACGGGGAACTAATGAAAAACTGTTTTTT
CASSQPRGTNEKLFF
>TRBV3-1/TRBV3-2|TRBD1|TRBJ1-3|.
TGTGCCAGCAGCCCAGGGGGCCGACCCCCGGGGGCCATATATTTT
CASSPGGRPPGAIYF
>TRBV2|TRBD2|TRBJ2-5|.
TGTGCCAGCAGTCCCCCCGGGGCTAGCGGGGGGAAAGAGACCCAGTACTTC
CASSPPGASGGKETQYF
>TRBV24-1|.|TRBJ2-2|once
TGTGCCACCGGAGCGCGGGGAGGAGGTACCGGGGAGCTGTTTTTT
CATGARGGGTGELFF
>TRBV15|.|TRBJ1-1|.
TGTGCCACCAGCATCATCGAGAGAAACACTGAAGCTTTCTTT
CATSIIERNTEAFF
>TRBV20-1|.|TRBJ2-5|once
TGCAGTGCTGGCGAGACCCAGTACTTC
CSAGETQYF
>TRBV4-1|.|TRBJ1-4|.
TGCGCCAGCAGCCAAGACCCGGGGGGAAGAAGTGAAAAACTGTTTTTT
CASSQDPGGRSEKLFF
>TRBV7-8|.|TRBJ1-1|.
TGTGCCAGCAGCCGCGGCTCAGGTTACGAAACTGAAGCTTTCTTT
CASSRGSGYETEAFF
>TRBV15|TRBD1|TRBJ2-1|.
TGTGCCACCAACGATCCCGGGACAGGGGGTAATGAGCAGTTCTTC
CATNDPGTGGNEQFF
>TRBV28|.|TRBJ1-2|once
TGTGCCAGCAGTTTGCTAACTAACTATGGCTACACCTTC
CASSLLTNYGYTF
>TRBV18|.|TRBJ1-1|.
TGTGCCAGCTCACCTATACAGCTGAACACTGAAGCTTTCTTT
CASSPIQLNTEAFF
>TRBV30|TRBD1|TRBJ2-7|.
TGTGCCTGGACAGGGGGCCCCGCCTACGAGCAGTACTTC
CAWTGGPAYEQYF
>TRBV28|TRBD2|TRBJ2-2|.
TGTGCCAGCAGAGAATCTAGCGGGGGTCTCACCGGGGAGCTGTTTTTT
CASRESSGGLTGELFF
>TRBV7-9|.|TRBJ1-1|.
TGTGCCAGCAGCTTAGGACAGAACACTGAAGCTTTCTTT
CASSLGQNTEAFF
>TRBV12-3/TRBV12-4|.|TRBJ2-7|.
TGTGCCAGCAGTTTGGCCAGCTACGAGCAGTACTTC
CASSLASYEQYF
>TRBV4-1|.|TRBJ1-2|.
TGCGCCAGCAGCCCCTCCACAGGGATGTTAGCTAACTATGGCTACACCTTC
CASSPSTGMLANYGYTF
>TRBV18|.|TRBJ1-1|.
TGTGCCAGCTCCGGCAGGGCCCCCACTGAAGCTTTCTTT
CASSGRAPTEAFF
>TRBV5-4|.|TRBJ2-2|.
TGTGCCAGCAGAATCGTGGGGGGCACCGGGGAGCTGTTTTTT
CASRIVGGTGELFF
>TRBV24-1|.|TRBJ2-2|.
TGTGCCACCAGTCCCCAGAACACCGGGGAGCTGTTTTTT
CATSPQNTGELFF
>TRBV24-1|.|TRBJ1-5|.
TGTGCCACCAGTACAGTGTATAGCAATCAGCCCCAGCATTTT
CATSTVYSNQPQHF
>TRBV4-1|TRBD1|TRBJ2-2|.
TGCGCCAGCAGCCATTCCGGGACAGCTAACACCGGGGAGCTGTTTTTT
CASSHSGTANTGELFF
>TRBV7-9|.|TRBJ1-4|.
TGTGCCAGCAGCTTACTGAGGAGTCAGGGAGGTGAAAAACTGTTTTTT
CASSLLRSQGGEKLFF
>TRBV2|.|TRBJ2-4|.
TGTGCCAGCAAGAGGGGCAGGGAGGACATTCAGTACTTC
CASKRGREDIQYF
>TRBV28|.|TRBJ1-2|once
TGTGCCAGCAGAACTACAACAGGAGCCTATGGCTACACCTTC
CASRTTTGAYGYTF
>TRBV6-2/TRBV6-3|.|TRBJ1-1|.
TGTGCCAGCAGTTCCGTGAACACTGAAGCTTTCTTT
CASSSVNTEAFF
>TRBV9|TRBD2|TRBJ2-7|.
TGTGCCAGCAGCGTAGGAGGGAGGGCCTTGGGTGAGCAGTACTTC
CASSVGGRALGEQYF
>TRBV4-2|TRBD1|TRBJ1-2|.
TGTGCCAGCAGCCTGGACAGGGGTGTTGGTGGCTACACCTTC
CASSLDRGVGGYTF
>TRBV28|.|TRBJ2-3|few
TGTGCCAGCAGCGGGGTGGATACGCAGTATTTT
CASSGVDTQYF
>TRBV23-1|.|TRBJ2-7|.
TGCGCCAGCAGTCAAAGGACTGACTACGAGCAGTACTTC
CASSQRTDYEQYF
>TRBV27|.|TRBJ2-6|.
TGTGCCAGCAGAATCCTATCCGGGGCCAACGTCCTGACTTTC
CASRILSGANVLTF
>TRBV2|TRBD2|TRBJ2-4|.
TGTGCCAGCAGTGATTATAGCGGGCTGAACATTCAGTACTTC
CASSDYSGLNIQYF
>TRBV21-1|.|TRBJ2-7|many
TGTGCCAGCAGCTCCAGGACAGCCCCCTACGAGCAGTACTTC
CASSSRTAPYEQYF